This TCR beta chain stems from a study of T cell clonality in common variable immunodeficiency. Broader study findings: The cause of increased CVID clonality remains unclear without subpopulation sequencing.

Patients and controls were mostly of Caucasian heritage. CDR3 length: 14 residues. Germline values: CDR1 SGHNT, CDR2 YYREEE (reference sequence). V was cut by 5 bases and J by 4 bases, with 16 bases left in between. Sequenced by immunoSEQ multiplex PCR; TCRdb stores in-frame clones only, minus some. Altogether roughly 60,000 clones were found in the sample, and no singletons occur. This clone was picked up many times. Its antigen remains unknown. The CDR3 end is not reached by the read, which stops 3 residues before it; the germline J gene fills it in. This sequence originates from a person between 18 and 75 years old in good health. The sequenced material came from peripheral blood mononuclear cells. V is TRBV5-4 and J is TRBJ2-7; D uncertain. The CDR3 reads CASSLLGTLYEQYF. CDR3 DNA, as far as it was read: TGTGCCAGCAGTCTGTTGGGCACTTTATACGAG.